Below are 3 T cell receptor beta chains sequenced from a single sample in a study of shared clonotypes between healthy human individuals. Sequenced by immunoSEQ multiplex PCR; TCRdb stores in-frame clones only, minus some. The profile shows roughly 760,000 clones, 74% of them singletons. Sequencing was done on a sample of memory CD4+ T cells sorted from blood. Indicated subset: CD45RA-negative fraction. The receptors were gathered from a woman in her 30s in good health.

The chain couples TRBV28 to TRBJ2-3; 9 bases are a match to TRBD1. V lost 6 bases to trimming and J lost 2 bases; unmatched junction nucleotides: 6. The CDR3 consists of 15 residues. Germline CDR1 reads MDHEN; CDR2 reads SYDVKM. For the CDR3, the DNA is TGTGCCAGCAGGCCAACAGGGGGCATCACAGATACGCAGTATTTT. It codes for CASRPTGGITDTQYF. The variable domain in full, with the rest retrieved from reference TRBV28 and TRBJ2-3, is DVKVTQSSRYLVKRTGEKVFLECVQDMDHENMFWYRQDPGLGLRLIYFSYDVKMKEKGDIPEGYSVSREKKERFSLILESASTNQTSMYLCASRPTGGITDTQYFGPGTRLTVL.

This clone was detected only once. The chain recombines TRBV4-2 with TRBJ1-4; tentatively, D is TRBD1 (5 bases). Trimming removed 4 bases at V and 3 bases at J, with 18 bases between. The germline gives CDR1 LGHNA, CDR2 YNFKEQ. This CDR3 comprises 17 residues. CDR3 nucleotides: TGTGCCAGCAGCCCTCTGGGGTTGGGGGATGCTAATGAAAAACTGTTTTTT. Translation gives CASSPLGLGDANEKLFF.

Only one count was recorded for this clone. This chain links TRBV5-1 with TRBJ2-2; D uncertain. The CDR3 length is 13 residues. Germline assignment: CDR1 SGHRS and CDR2 YFSETQ. V shed 0 bases and J shed 6 bases, with 6 bases lying between them. CDR3 sequence reads: CASSLEGAGELFF. CDR3 DNA: TGCGCCAGCAGCTTGGAGGGCGCCGGGGAGCTGTTTTTT.